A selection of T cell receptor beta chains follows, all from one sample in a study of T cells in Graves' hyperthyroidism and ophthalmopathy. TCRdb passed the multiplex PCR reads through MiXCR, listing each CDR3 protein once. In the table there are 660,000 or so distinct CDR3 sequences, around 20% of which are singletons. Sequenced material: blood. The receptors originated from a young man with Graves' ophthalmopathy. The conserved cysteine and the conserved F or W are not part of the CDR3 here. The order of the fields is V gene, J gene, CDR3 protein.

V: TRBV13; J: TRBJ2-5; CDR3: ASSFGTDETQY
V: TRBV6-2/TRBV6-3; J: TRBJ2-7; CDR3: ASKRLAGNEQY
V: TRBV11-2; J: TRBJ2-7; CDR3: ASSSQGGGSGRPYEQY
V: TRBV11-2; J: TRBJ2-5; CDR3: ASSFPVGGAEETQY
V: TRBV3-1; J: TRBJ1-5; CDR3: ASSQDENQPQH
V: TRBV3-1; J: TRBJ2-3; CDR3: ASSLQTGGLADTQY
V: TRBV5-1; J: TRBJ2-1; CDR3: ASSLSIGSYNEQF
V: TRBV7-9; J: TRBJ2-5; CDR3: ASSPPPGQGQETQY
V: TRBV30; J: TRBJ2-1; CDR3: AWRGTSEYNEQF
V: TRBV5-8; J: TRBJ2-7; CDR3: ASSLEVSGQPGQY
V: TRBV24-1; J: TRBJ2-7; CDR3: ATRYRGLALRYEQY
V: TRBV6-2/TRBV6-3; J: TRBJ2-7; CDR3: ASSYGIGVGTEQY
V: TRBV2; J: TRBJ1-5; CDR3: ASSDQALSHQPQH
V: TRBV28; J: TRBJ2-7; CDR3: ASSWDGTYEQY
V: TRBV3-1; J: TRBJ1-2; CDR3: ASSHAGTYGYT
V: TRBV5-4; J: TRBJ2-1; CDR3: ASSQLTSGRDLYNEQF
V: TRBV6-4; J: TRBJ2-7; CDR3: ASGRPSGAREQY
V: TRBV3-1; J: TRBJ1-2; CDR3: ASSQARQGSGYT